The 10 T cell receptor beta chains presented below share a single source sample, sequenced in a study of T cell responses to AZD1222 COVID-19 vaccine. Here immunoSEQ multiplex PCR was the method, and the copy in TCRdb shows in-frame clones only, minus some. This table holds about 35,000 clones, about 86% found once. Sequencing used peripheral blood, obtained on day 0 of AZD1222 vaccination. All receptors derive from an adult in good health.

The J gene is TRBJ1-2, the V gene TRBV29-1; TRBD1 matches 7 bases. This CDR3 contains 11 residues. The germline CDR1 and CDR2 sequences are SQVTM and ANQGSEA. With V trimmed by 7 bases and J by 3 bases, 2 bases remained unmatched. CDR3 bases: TGCAGCGGCGGGACAGACTATGGCTACACCTTC. Its translation: CSGGTDYGYTF.

A single count supports this clone. CDR3 protein: CASSVGSGGEKLFF. The DNA for the CDR3 is TGTGCCAGCAGCGTAGGAAGCGGAGGTGAAAAACTGTTTTTT. V is TRBV9 and J is TRBJ1-4, with no clear D. The CDR3 covers 14 residues. V was trimmed by 0 bases and J by 7 bases, leaving 10 bases between them. Per the germline V gene, CDR1 is SGDLS and CDR2 is YYNGEE.

J is TRBJ2-3 and V is TRBV28; D remains ambiguous. The germline CDR1 and CDR2 sequences are MDHEN and SYDVKM. V lost 2 bases and J lost 5, with 8 bases in between. This CDR3 has 13 residues. The CDR3: CASSLQLEDTQYF. The CDR3 nucleotides read TGTGCCAGCAGTTTACAGCTTGAAGATACGCAGTATTTT.

The chain links TRBV24-1 to TRBJ2-3; D may be TRBD1 or TRBD2 (5 bases each). Germline lookup yields CDR1 KGHDR and CDR2 SFDVKD. V was shortened by 3 bases and J by 6 bases, with 12 bases between the two germline ends. This CDR3 is 14 amino acids long. CDR3 in DNA: TGTGCCACCAGTGATCCTGAGGGGACGGATACGCAGTATTTT. Its translation: CATSDPEGTDTQYF.

V is TRBV28 and J is TRBJ1-1, with D possibly TRBD1 on 5 matching bases. CDR3 length: 11 residues. Germline V gene data show CDR1 as MDHEN and CDR2 as SYDVKM. Trimming left V 6 bases short and J 11 bases short, with 13 bases between. As DNA, the CDR3 is TGTGCCAGCAGCGGGGGAAGGGCGGCTTTCTTT. Translating it yields CASSGGRAAFF.

This chain links TRBV5-1 with TRBJ1-5; weak D call: TRBD1 (5 bases). V gave up 0 bases and J gave up 6 bases, with 10 bases separating them. The CDR3 loop spans 14 amino acids. In germline, CDR1 is SGHRS, CDR2 YFSETQ. CDR3 protein: CASSLAGGIQPQHF. The CDR3 DNA sequence: TGCGCCAGCAGCTTGGCGGGGGGAATTCAGCCCCAGCATTTT.

The V call is TRBV7-6, the J call TRBJ1-2; TRBD1 aligns across 9 bases. Germline V gene sequence: CDR1 SGHVS, CDR2 FNYEAQ. The ends lost 2 bases at V and 3 bases at J; junction bases unmatched: 7. This CDR3 spans 16 amino acids. CDR3 DNA sequence: TGTGCCAGCAGCTTAAGGGCGGACAGGGGAGACTATGGCTACACCTTC. Its translation is CASSLRADRGDYGYTF.

The V and J genes are TRBV30 and TRBJ2-7, with 7 bases lining up with TRBD2. CDR1 is GTSNPN and CDR2 is SVGIG in the germline V gene (reference sequence). The length of the CDR3 is 14 residues. With 2 bases clipped from V and 0 bases from J, the junction kept 4 bases outside the gene matches. The CDR3 nucleotides are TGTGCCTGGAGTCGAGGGAGGGGCTCCTACGAGCAGTACTTC. Amino acid sequence: CAWSRGRGSYEQYF.

This CDR3 is CASAGDQSGYTF. The CDR3 bases are TGTGCCAGCGCCGGTGATCAATCGGGCTACACCTTC. This chain joins TRBV6-5 and TRBJ1-2; D not certain. V gave up 8 bases and J gave up 8 bases, with 15 bases separating them. Germline loops: CDR1 MNHEY, CDR2 SVGAGI. The CDR3 extends over 12 amino acids.

This chain links TRBV4-1 with TRBJ2-1; weak D call: TRBD1 (5 bases). Germline-derived CDR1 and CDR2 are MGHRA and YSYEKL. V lost 1 base, J lost 7 bases, and 11 bases lay in between. This CDR3 has 14 amino acids. The CDR3 nucleotides are TGCGCCAGCAGCCAAGTGGGGCGCAGGAATGAGCAGTTCTTC. Translating it yields CASSQVGRRNEQFF.